This TCR beta chain appears in the sequencing data of a study of shared clonotypes between healthy human individuals. Produced via immunoSEQ multiplex PCR; TCRdb's table is partial and in-frame only. This repertoire shows under 2.5 million clones, roughly 92% found once; its top ten account for about 0.36%. The CDR3 spans 16 residues. Looked up from germline, CDR1 is SEHNR and CDR2 is FQNEAQ (reference sequence). V was pared by 2 bases and J by 7 bases, with 11 bases of the junction left unmatched. The sequenced sample consisted of naive CD4+ T cells from PBMCs. Subset reported: CD45RA+ positively selected. This TCR came from a man aged 18 to 30 in good health. Some clones in this sample may be carry-over from other donors' samples. The genes are TRBV7-9 and TRBJ2-1, with TRBD2 matching 7 bases. The CDR3 is CASSLMGLKGENEQFF. The CDR3 nucleotides are TGTGCCAGCAGCTTAATGGGACTAAAGGGAGAGAATGAGCAGTTCTTC.